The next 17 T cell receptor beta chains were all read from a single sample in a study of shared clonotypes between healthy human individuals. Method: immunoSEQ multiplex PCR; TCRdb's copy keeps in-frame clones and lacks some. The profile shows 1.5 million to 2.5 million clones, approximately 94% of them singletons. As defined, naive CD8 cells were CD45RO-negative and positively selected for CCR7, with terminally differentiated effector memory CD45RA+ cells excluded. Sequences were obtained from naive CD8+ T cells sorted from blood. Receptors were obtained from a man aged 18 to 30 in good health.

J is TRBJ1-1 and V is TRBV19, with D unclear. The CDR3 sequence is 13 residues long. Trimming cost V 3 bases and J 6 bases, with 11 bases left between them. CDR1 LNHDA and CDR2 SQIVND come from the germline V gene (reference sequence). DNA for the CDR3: TGTGCCAGTAGTATTATGACCCCCTCTGAAGCTTTCTTT. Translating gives CASSIMTPSEAFF.

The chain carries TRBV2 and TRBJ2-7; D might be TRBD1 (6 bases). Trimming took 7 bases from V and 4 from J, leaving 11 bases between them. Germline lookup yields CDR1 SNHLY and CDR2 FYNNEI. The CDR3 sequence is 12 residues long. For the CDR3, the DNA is TGTGCCAGCACGACAGGTAGTTACGAGCAGTACTTC. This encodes CASTTGSYEQYF.

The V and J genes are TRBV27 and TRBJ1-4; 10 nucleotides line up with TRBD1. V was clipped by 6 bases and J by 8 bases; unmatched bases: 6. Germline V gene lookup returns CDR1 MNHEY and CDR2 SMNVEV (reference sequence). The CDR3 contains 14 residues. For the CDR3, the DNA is TGTGCCAGCAGAACGGGACAGGGGAGGGAAAAACTGTTTTTT. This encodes CASRTGQGREKLFF.

For the CDR3, the DNA is TGTGCCAGTAGCTCCACAGGATTCTCTGGAAACACCATATATTTT. It is translated as CASSSTGFSGNTIYF. The chain combines TRBV19 with TRBJ1-3; perhaps TRBD1 as D (5 bases). CDR3 length: 15 residues. V lost 6 bases, J lost 0 bases, and 12 bases lay in between. Germline CDR1 and CDR2: LNHDA and SQIVND (reference sequence). The full variable domain, in which reference TRBV19 and TRBJ1-3 provide the parts outside the CDR3, is DGGITQSPKYLFRKEGQNVTLSCEQNLNHDAMYWYRQDPGQGLRLIYYSQIVNDFQKGDIAEGYSVSREKKESFPLTVTSAQKNPTAFYLCASSSTGFSGNTIYFGEGSWLTVV.

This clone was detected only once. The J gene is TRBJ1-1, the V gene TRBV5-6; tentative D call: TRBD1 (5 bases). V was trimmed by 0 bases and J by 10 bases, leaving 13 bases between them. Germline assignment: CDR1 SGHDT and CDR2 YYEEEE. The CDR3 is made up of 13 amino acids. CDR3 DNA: TGTGCCAGCAGCTTGGCAGGGTCGGAGAGAGCTTTCTTT. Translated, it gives CASSLAGSERAFF.

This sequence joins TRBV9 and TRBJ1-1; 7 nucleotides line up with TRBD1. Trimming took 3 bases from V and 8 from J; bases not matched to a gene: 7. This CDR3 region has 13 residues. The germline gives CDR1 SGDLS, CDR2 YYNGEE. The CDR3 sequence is CASSGGGGPEAFF. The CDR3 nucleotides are TGTGCCAGCAGCGGGGGAGGGGGCCCCGAAGCTTTCTTT.

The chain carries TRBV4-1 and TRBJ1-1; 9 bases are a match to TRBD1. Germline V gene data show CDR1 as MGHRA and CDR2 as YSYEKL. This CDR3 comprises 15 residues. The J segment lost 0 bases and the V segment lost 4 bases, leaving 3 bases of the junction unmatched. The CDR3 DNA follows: TGCGCCAGCAGCCCGCGGGACAGGGTGAACACTGAAGCTTTCTTT. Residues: CASSPRDRVNTEAFF.

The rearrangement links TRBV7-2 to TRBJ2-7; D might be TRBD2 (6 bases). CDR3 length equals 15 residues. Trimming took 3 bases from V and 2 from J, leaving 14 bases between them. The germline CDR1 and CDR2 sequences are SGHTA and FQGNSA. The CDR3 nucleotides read TGTGCCAGCAGCTTCGGGGGAGTCGGGGCCTACGAGCAGTACTTC. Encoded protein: CASSFGGVGAYEQYF.

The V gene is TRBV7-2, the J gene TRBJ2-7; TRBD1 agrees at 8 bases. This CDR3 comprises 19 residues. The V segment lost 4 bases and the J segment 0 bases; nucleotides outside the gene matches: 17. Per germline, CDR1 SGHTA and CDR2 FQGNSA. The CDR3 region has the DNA TGTGCCAGCAGCTCCCCGGGGCAGGGGGCAGACGAGAGCTCCTACGAGCAGTACTTC. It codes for CASSSPGQGADESSYEQYF. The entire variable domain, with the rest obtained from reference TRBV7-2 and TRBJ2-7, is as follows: GAGVSQSPSNKVTEKGKDVELRCDPISGHTALYWYRQSLGQGLEFLIYFQGNSAPDKSGLPSDRFSAERTGGSVSTLTIQRTQQEDSAVYLCASSSPGQGADESSYEQYFGPGTRLTVT.

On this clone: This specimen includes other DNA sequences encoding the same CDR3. The CDR3 is CASSYGTENTEAFF. In DNA, the CDR3 is TGTGCCAGCAGTTACGGCACAGAGAACACTGAAGCTTTCTTT. V gene TRBV6-5 combines with J gene TRBJ1-1, with D uncertain. The CDR3 length is 14 residues. V was pared by 2 bases and J by 1 base, with 8 bases between. Germline CDR1 is MNHEY and CDR2 is SVGAGI.

In DNA, the CDR3 is TGTGCCAGCAGCTTAGACGAATATAACTATGGCTACACCTTC. It encodes CASSLDEYNYGYTF. The chain is built from TRBV11-2 and TRBJ1-2, with unresolved D. The CDR3 sequence is 14 residues long. Germline-derived CDR1 and CDR2 are SGHAT and FQNNGV. V lost 0 bases and J 1 base, leaving 6 bases between the germline ends.

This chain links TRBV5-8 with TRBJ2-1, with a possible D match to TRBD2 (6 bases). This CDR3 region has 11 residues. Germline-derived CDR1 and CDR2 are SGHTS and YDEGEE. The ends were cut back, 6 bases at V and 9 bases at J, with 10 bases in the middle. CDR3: CASTVGGEQFF. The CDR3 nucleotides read TGTGCCAGCACCGTGGGAGGTGAGCAGTTCTTC. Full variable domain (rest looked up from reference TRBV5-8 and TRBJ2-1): EAGVTQSPTHLIKTRGQQATLRCSPISGHTSVYWYQQALGLGLQFLLWYDEGEERNRGNFPPRFSGRQFPNYSSELNVNALELEDSALYLCASTVGGEQFFGPGTRLTVL.

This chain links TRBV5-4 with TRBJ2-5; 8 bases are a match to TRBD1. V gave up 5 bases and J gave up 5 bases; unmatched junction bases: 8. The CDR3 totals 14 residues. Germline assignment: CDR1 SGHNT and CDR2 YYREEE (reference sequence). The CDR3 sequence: CASSWTGTAETQYF. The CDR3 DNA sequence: TGTGCCAGCAGTTGGACAGGGACCGCGGAGACCCAGTACTTC. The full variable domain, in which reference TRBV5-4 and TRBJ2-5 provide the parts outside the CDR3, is ETGVTQSPTHLIKTRGQQVTLRCSSQSGHNTVSWYQQALGQGPQFIFQYYREEENGRGNFPPRFSGLQFPNYSSELNVNALELDDSALYLCASSWTGTAETQYFGPGTRLLVL.

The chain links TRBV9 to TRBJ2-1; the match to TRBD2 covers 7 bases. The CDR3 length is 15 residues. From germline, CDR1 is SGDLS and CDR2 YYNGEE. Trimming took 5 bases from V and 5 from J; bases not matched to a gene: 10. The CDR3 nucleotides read TGTGCCAGCAGTTGGGGGGGAAACGCGGACAATGAGCAGTTCTTC. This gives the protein CASSWGGNADNEQFF.

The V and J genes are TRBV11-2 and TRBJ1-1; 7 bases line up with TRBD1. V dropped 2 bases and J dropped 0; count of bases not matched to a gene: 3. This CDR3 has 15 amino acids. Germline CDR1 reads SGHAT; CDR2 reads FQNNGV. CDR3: CASSLRQGMNTEAFF. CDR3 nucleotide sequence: TGTGCCAGCAGCTTACGACAGGGCATGAACACTGAAGCTTTCTTT.

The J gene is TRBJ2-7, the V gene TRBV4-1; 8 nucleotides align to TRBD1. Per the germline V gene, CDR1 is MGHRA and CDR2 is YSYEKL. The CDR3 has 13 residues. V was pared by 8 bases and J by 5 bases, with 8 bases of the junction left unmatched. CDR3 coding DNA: TGCGCCAGCCGTGACCCGACAGGGGACGAGCAGTACTTC. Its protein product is CASRDPTGDEQYF.

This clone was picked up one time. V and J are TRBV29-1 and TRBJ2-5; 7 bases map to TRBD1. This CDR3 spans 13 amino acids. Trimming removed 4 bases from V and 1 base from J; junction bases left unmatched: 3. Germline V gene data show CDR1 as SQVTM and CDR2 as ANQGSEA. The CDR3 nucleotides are TGCAGCGTTGTACAGGGGTTCCAAGAGACCCAGTACTTC. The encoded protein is CSVVQGFQETQYF.